These 27 T cell receptor gamma chains were all obtained from the same sample, sequenced in a study of gamma-delta chains in newborns, infants, children. TCRdb fed the reads to CATT. The table lists some 810 gamma-chain clones, about 2% of them singletons. Sequenced input: blood. These receptor sequences come from a child who was a newborn, infant or young child, either healthy, febrile or measles-vaccinated (not recorded which).

This clone was detected a few times. TCRdb's entry gives the protein of a much larger clone, which mismatches this DNA's translation at residue 3, likely from a read error; the protein reported here is translated from the DNA. The chain uses TRGV9 and TRGJ1 or TRGJ2. The CDR3 loop spans 12 amino acids. The germline gives CDR1 GITISATS, CDR2 ISYDGTV (reference sequence). The CDR3 protein is CAFWEVPYKKLF. The CDR3, as DNA: TGTGCCTTTTGGGAGGTGCCTTATAAGAAACTCTTT.

In the case of this clone: A far larger clone lies a single base away; this is likely a read error. The chain employs TRGV4 and TRGJP1. Germline loops: CDR1 EGSTGY, CDR2 YDSYTSSV. CDR3 length: 15 residues. The DNA for the CDR3 is TGTGCCACCTGGGATGGAATTACCACTGGTTGGTCCAAGATATTT. Amino acid sequence: CATWDGITTGWSKIF.

Worth noting for this clone: A far larger clone is off by one base, so a read error is likely. The chain carries TRGV9 and TRGJ1 or TRGJ2. The CDR3 extends over 13 amino acids. Losses at the gene ends were 0 bases for V and 5 bases for J; bases not matched to a gene: 4. CDR1 is GITISATS and CDR2 is ISYDGTV in the germline V gene (reference sequence). CDR3 protein: CALWEVLHYKKLF. CDR3 in DNA: TGTGCCTTGTGGGAGGTGCTTCATTATAAGAAACTCTTT.

This clone occurred a few times. TCRdb attributes to this sequence the protein of a much larger clone, which differs from the DNA translation at residue 12; a read error is likely, and the protein displayed is translated from the DNA. Written as DNA, the CDR3 is TGTGCCACCTGGGATACCACTGGTTGGTTCAAGGTATTT. It translates to CATWDTTGWFKVF. The chain combines TRGV8 with TRGJP1. The DNA matches TRGJP better at its end, which makes the J call doubtful. Per germline, CDR1 VENAVY and CDR2 YDSYNSRV. The CDR3 runs 13 residues.

This clone was detected only a few times. TCRdb attributes to this sequence the protein of a much larger clone, which differs from the DNA translation at residue 2; a read error is likely, and the protein displayed is translated from the DNA. The chain links TRGV9 to TRGJ1 or TRGJ2. Germline-derived CDR1 and CDR2 are GITISATS and ISYDGTV (reference sequence). The CDR3 is 12 amino acids. CDR3 bases: TGTACCTTGTGGGAGGTGTCCCCAAAGAAACTCTTT. The encoded protein is CTLWEVSPKKLF.

Comments on this clone: One base separates it from a far larger clone, so it is likely a read error. The sample carries other DNA sequences with the same CDR3. This chain uses TRGV2 with TRGJP. The CDR3 spans 16 residues. The germline gives CDR1 EGSNGY, CDR2 YDSYNSKV. DNA for the CDR3: TGTGCCACTTGGGACGGGCAAGAGTTGGGCAAAAAAATCAAGGTATTT. It specifies CATWDGQELGKKIKVF.

This clone was seen a handful of times. This DNA's translation differs at residue 9 from TCRdb's protein, which comes from a much larger clone; a read error is likely, and the protein shown is translated from the DNA. The genes are TRGV9 and TRGJ1 or TRGJ2. Germline CDR1 is GITISATS and CDR2 is ISYDGTV (reference sequence). This CDR3 is 13 amino acids long. The ends lost 0 bases at V and 10 bases at J; junction bases unmatched: 9. The CDR3 spells CALWEVLIGKKLF. The CDR3 region has the DNA TGTGCCTTGTGGGAGGTGCTGATCGGCAAGAAACTCTTT.

Regarding this clone: A much bigger clone sits one base away, suggesting this may be a read error. The chain employs TRGV2 and TRGJP1. CDR1 and CDR2 (germline): EGSNGY, YDSYNSKV. This CDR3 has 15 residues. The CDR3 DNA follows: TGTGCCACCTGGCACGGTAATACCACTGGTTGGTTCAAGATATTT. Its translation is CATWHGNTTGWFKIF.

This clone was recorded a few times. The chain recombines TRGV8 with TRGJP1. This CDR3 comprises 14 residues. CDR1 is VENAVY, CDR2 YDSYNSRV, per germline. The V gene end was trimmed by 12 bases and the J gene end by 0 bases; junction bases not matched to a gene: 10. In nucleotides, the CDR3 is TGTGCCGTCTGGATCTATACCACTGGTTGGTTCAAGATATTT. Translation: CAVWIYTTGWFKIF.

This clone was observed a few times. A read error likely explains this, since a far larger clone differs by one base. The chain uses TRGV9 and TRGJP. Trimming removed 0 bases from V and 5 bases from J; junction bases left unmatched: 1. This CDR3 has 16 residues. CDR1 GITISATS and CDR2 ISYDGTV come from the germline V gene (reference sequence). CDR3 residues: CALWEVEELGKKIKVF. Here the CDR3 DNA reads TGTGCCTTGTGGGAGGTGGAAGAGTTGGGCAAAAAAATCAAGGTATTT.

This clone was seen only a few times. The protein TCRdb lists belongs to a much larger clone and differs from this DNA's translation at residue 7, which points to a read error; the protein shown is made from the DNA. This chain links TRGV9 with TRGJP1. This CDR3 is built from 12 residues. The ends lost 2 bases at V and 9 bases at J; junction bases unmatched: 3. CDR1 and CDR2 from the germline V gene are GITISATS and ISYDGTV (reference sequence). CDR3 DNA sequence: TGTGCCTTGTGGGAGGATAGTTGGTTCAAGATATTT. It is translated as CALWEDSWFKIF.

As concerns this clone: A much more abundant neighbour one base away suggests this may be a read error. The rearrangement joins TRGV3 to TRGJP2. The J segment lost 0 bases and the V segment lost 3 bases, leaving 4 bases of the junction unmatched. Germline assignment: CDR1 VTNTFY and CDR2 YDVSTARD (reference sequence). The CDR3 runs to 15 residues. CDR3 DNA: TGTGCCACCTGGGACTGGCATAGTAGTGATTGGATCAAGACGTTT. The encoded protein is CATWDWHSSDWIKTF.

Of note for this clone: A much larger clone lies a single base off, so this may be a read error. The gene calls are TRGV5 and TRGJ1 or TRGJ2. Germline assignment: CDR1 VINAFY and CDR2 YDVSNSKD. The CDR3 spans 12 residues. The J segment lost 6 bases and the V segment lost 5 bases, leaving 7 bases of the junction unmatched. The CDR3 DNA follows: TGTGCCACCTGGGGGCTAGGTTATAAGAAACTCTTT. Translation: CATWGLGYKKLF.

Within the sample, this clone is large (0.1 to 1%). In the same sample, other DNA sequences code for this CDR3. The rearrangement uses TRGV2 and TRGJ1 or TRGJ2. Per germline, CDR1 EGSNGY and CDR2 YDSYNSKV. CDR3 length: 14 residues. The V segment lost 1 base and the J segment 2 bases; nucleotides outside the gene matches: 5. CDR3 DNA sequence: TGTGCCACCTGGGACGGTCTATATTATTATAAGAAACTCTTT. It translates to CATWDGLYYYKKLF.

As regards this clone: With a much larger clone just one base away, this may be a read error. DNA of the CDR3: TGTGCCACCTGGGATGGGGGTATCAAGAAACTCTTT. It yields the protein CATWDGGIKKLF. This sequence joins TRGV4 and TRGJ1 or TRGJ2. V trimming: 0 bases; J trimming: 10 bases; junction bases outside the gene matches: 6. This CDR3 region has 12 residues. Germline-derived CDR1 and CDR2 are EGSTGY and YDSYTSSV.

Relative to its sample, this clone is large. The chain couples TRGV8 to TRGJ1 or TRGJ2. Germline CDR1 is VENAVY and CDR2 is YDSYNSRV. V gave up 4 bases and J gave up 0 bases; unmatched junction bases: 3. This CDR3 is built from 13 residues. The CDR3 loop is CATWDKNYYKKLF. DNA for the CDR3: TGTGCCACCTGGGACAAGAATTATTATAAGAAACTCTTT.

This clone counts as large. This CDR3 is also generated by other DNA sequences in the sample. The genes are TRGV2 and TRGJP2. Germline CDR1 and CDR2: EGSNGY and YDSYNSKV. The CDR3 runs to 15 residues. The J segment lost 3 bases and the V segment lost 0 bases, leaving 4 bases of the junction unmatched. The CDR3 coding sequence is TGTGCCACCTGGGACGGGTTTGGTAGTGATTGGATCAAGACGTTT. The encoded protein is CATWDGFGSDWIKTF.

In this sample, this clone is large. This chain joins TRGV2 and TRGJ1 or TRGJ2. CDR1 EGSNGY and CDR2 YDSYNSKV come from the germline V gene. This CDR3 contains 12 residues. The J segment lost 5 bases and the V segment lost 0 bases, leaving 1 base of the junction unmatched. The CDR3 DNA sequence: TGTGCCACCTGGGACGGGGATTATAAGAAACTCTTT. As protein: CATWDGDYKKLF.

By sample fraction, this clone is large. The chain combines TRGV4 with TRGJ1 or TRGJ2. CDR1 EGSTGY and CDR2 YDSYTSSV come from the germline V gene. The CDR3 is 13 residues long. V was pared by 4 bases and J by 0 bases, with 3 bases of the junction left unmatched. This chain's CDR3 is CATWDQNYYKKLF. The CDR3 DNA reads as TGTGCCACCTGGGACCAGAATTATTATAAGAAACTCTTT.

By proportion, this clone is large. The chain combines TRGV4 with TRGJ1 or TRGJ2. The CDR3 covers 13 residues. J gave up 6 bases and V 1 base, and 6 bases lay outside the gene matches. The germline V gene has CDR1 EGSTGY and CDR2 YDSYTSSV. CDR3 sequence (DNA): TGTGCCACCTGGGATGGACGGGGTTATAAGAAACTCTTT. Translation gives CATWDGRGYKKLF.

In this sample, this clone turned up a few times. A read error likely explains why the TCRdb protein, taken from a much larger clone, differs from this DNA's translation at residue 10; the protein shown is translated from the DNA. This chain uses TRGV4 with TRGJP2. Germline-derived CDR1 and CDR2 are EGSTGY and YDSYTSSV. This CDR3 has 13 amino acids. The CDR3 nucleotides are TGTGCCACCTGGGATAGTAGTGATTGGACCAAGACGTTT. This gives the protein CATWDSSDWTKTF.

The table lists this clone with a few counts. The TCRdb protein comes from a much larger clone and disagrees with this DNA's translation at residue 8, likely due to a read error; the protein given here is derived from the DNA. The V and J genes are TRGV4 and TRGJ1 or TRGJ2. The germline gives CDR1 EGSTGY, CDR2 YDSYTSSV. V lost 3 bases and J lost 8; bases outside the gene matches: 7. The CDR3 spans 12 residues. The DNA of the CDR3 is TGTGCCACCTGGGATCAGGGTCATAAGAAACTCTTT. This sequence encodes CATWDQGHKKLF.

By share, this clone ranks as large. Other DNA sequences in the same sample also yield this CDR3. The chain carries TRGV3 and TRGJ1 or TRGJ2. The CDR3 length is 11 residues. Germline CDR1 and CDR2: VTNTFY and YDVSTARD (reference sequence). V shed 4 bases, J shed 7 bases, and the junction held 4 bases outside the gene matches. CDR3 residues: CATWEGYKKLF. CDR3 bases: TGTGCCACCTGGGAAGGATATAAGAAACTCTTT.

To note about this clone: Only one base separates this from a far larger clonotype, so it likely reflects a read error. CDR3 coding DNA: TGTGCCACCTGGGATGGAATTACCACTGGTTGGCTCAAGATATTT. It translates to CATWDGITTGWLKIF. The rearrangement uses TRGV4 and TRGJP1. Germline-derived CDR1 and CDR2 are EGSTGY and YDSYTSSV. This CDR3 has 15 amino acids.

In this sample, this clone is large (0.1 to 1%). V is TRGV2 and J is TRGJ1 or TRGJ2. Trimming cost V 2 bases and J 3 bases; bases outside gene matches: 4. There are 13 residues in the CDR3. Germline CDR1 and CDR2: EGSNGY and YDSYNSKV. DNA of the CDR3: TGTGCCACCTGGGACGTCGGTTATTATAAGAAACTCTTT. Translated: CATWDVGYYKKLF.

This clone was observed a handful of times. TCRdb has a much larger clone's protein, which differs at residue 7 from the translation of this DNA, likely because of a read error; what is shown is the protein translated from the DNA. The V and J genes are TRGV8 and TRGJP2. The length of the CDR3 is 12 residues. The germline gives CDR1 VENAVY, CDR2 YDSYNSRV. The J segment lost 9 bases and the V segment lost 5 bases, leaving 6 bases of the junction unmatched. Written as DNA, the CDR3 is TGTGCCACCTGGGGGAGTTATTGGATCAAGACGTTT. Its translation: CATWGSYWIKTF.

This clone was counted between two and nine times. This likely traces to a read error, being one base from a far larger clone. The same CDR3 arises from other DNA sequences in this sample as well. The V and J genes are TRGV3 and TRGJ1 or TRGJ2. Germline V gene lookup returns CDR1 VTNTFY and CDR2 YDVSTARD (reference sequence). The CDR3 length is 11 residues. CDR3 in DNA: TGTGCCACCTGGGACAGGCGAGAGAAGCTCTTT. This sequence encodes CATWDRREKLF.